The clone carrying this TCR beta chain was seen at least ten times. The sample belongs to a study of identical twins. Germline V CDR1 and CDR2: MNHEY, SVGEGT. V lost 2 bases to trimming and J lost 1 base, with 5 bases between them. This CDR3 is 13 amino acids long. From the 5' RACE reads, TCRdb called clonotypes with MiXCR, one entry per CDR3 protein. The data hold around 680,000 distinct CDR3 sequences, with around 8.3% observed a single time. This same sample was also part of a study on yellow fever vaccine responses in identical twins.

This TCR was recovered from a woman younger than 30 in good health. The sample was PBMCs. The chain is built from TRBV6-2 or TRBV6-3 and TRBJ1-1; no clear D gene. In DNA form, the CDR3 reads TGTGCCAGCAGTTACGAGTGGAACACTGAAGCTTTCTTT. This encodes CASSYEWNTEAFF.